This entry is about one T cell receptor beta chain. Antigen specificity is unknown. The sample carries other DNA sequences with the same CDR3. Libraries were prepared by immunoSEQ multiplex PCR; TCRdb keeps only in-frame clonotypes and omits some of them. The table has some 120,000 clones, more than 75% seen once. The sample comes from a study of T cell responses to AZD1222 COVID-19 vaccine. Points from the study as a whole: Spike-specific TCR repertoires showed rising breadth and depth after two AZD1222 doses. Clonal diversity was possibly underestimated, and the donors were mostly white British, with more females. Regions 160-218 and 743-854 held dominance among vaccine-associated CD4 TCRs, which spanned spike.

The CDR3 runs to 12 residues. Germline CDR1 reads MNHEY; CDR2 reads SMNVEV (reference sequence). V gave up 5 bases and J gave up 3 bases, with 6 bases separating them. The sequence was collected from an adult in good health. The specimen was peripheral blood, collected on day 0 of AZD1222 vaccination. The V and J genes are TRBV27 and TRBJ2-3; D not certain. The CDR3 spells CASSPSTDTQYF. CDR3 DNA: TGTGCCAGCAGTCCGTCGACAGATACGCAGTATTTT.